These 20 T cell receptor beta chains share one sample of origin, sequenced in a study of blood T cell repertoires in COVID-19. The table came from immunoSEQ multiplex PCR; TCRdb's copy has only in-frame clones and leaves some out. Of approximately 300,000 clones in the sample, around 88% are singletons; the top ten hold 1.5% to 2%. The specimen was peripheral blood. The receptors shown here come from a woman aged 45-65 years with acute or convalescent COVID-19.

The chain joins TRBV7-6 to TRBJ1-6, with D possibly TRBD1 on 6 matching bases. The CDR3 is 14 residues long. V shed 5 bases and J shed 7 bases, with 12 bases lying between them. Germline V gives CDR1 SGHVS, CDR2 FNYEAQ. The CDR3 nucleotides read TGTGCCAGCAGCCTGGACAGCGCCAATTCACCCCTCCACTTT. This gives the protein CASSLDSANSPLHF.

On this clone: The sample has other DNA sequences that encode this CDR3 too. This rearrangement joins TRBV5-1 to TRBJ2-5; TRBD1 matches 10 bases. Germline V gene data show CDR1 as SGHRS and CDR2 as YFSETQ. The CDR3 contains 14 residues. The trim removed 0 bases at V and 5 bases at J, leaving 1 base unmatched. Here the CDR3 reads CASSLAGQGETQYF. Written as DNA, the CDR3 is TGCGCCAGCAGCTTGGCGGGACAGGGGGAGACCCAGTACTTC.

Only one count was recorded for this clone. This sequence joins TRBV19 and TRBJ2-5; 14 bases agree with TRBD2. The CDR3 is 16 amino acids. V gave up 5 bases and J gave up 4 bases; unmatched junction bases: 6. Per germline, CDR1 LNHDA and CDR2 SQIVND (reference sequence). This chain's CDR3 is CASSGGLAGDGETQYF. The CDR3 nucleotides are TGTGCCAGTAGTGGGGGACTAGCGGGAGACGGAGAGACCCAGTACTTC. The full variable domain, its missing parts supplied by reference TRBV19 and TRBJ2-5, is DGGITQSPKYLFRKEGQNVTLSCEQNLNHDAMYWYRQDPGQGLRLIYYSQIVNDFQKGDIAEGYSVSREKKESFPLTVTSAQKNPTAFYLCASSGGLAGDGETQYFGPGTRLLVL.

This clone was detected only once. The CDR3 loop is CASSLLAGDEQFF. The CDR3 DNA reads TGTGCCAGCAGCTTACTAGCGGGAGATGAGCAGTTCTTC. The chain has TRBV11-3 and TRBJ2-1; 10 bases agree with TRBD2. The CDR3 is 13 residues long. From germline, CDR1 is SGHNT and CDR2 YENEEA. With V trimmed by 2 bases and J by 8 bases, 0 bases remained unmatched.

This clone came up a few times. The CDR3 DNA is TGTGCCAGCAGTCCAGGGACAGGGGGCGGCGAGACCCAGTACTTC. Translation: CASSPGTGGGETQYF. V gene TRBV27 combines with J gene TRBJ2-5; 12 bases line up with TRBD1. The trim removed 5 bases at V and 5 bases at J, leaving 6 bases unmatched. The CDR3 is 15 amino acids. Germline V gene sequence: CDR1 MNHEY, CDR2 SMNVEV (reference sequence).

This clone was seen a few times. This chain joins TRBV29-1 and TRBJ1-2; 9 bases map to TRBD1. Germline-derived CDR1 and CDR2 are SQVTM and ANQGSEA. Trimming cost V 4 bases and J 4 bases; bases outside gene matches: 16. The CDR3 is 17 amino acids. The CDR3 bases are TGCAGCGTTGTGTTCAGGGGACAGGGCCTCAGAGGCTATGGCTACACCTTC. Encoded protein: CSVVFRGQGLRGYGYTF.

The CDR3 region is CSVGQANQPQHF. The CDR3 coding sequence is TGCAGCGTTGGACAGGCCAATCAGCCCCAGCATTTT. The chain couples TRBV29-1 to TRBJ1-5; maybe TRBD1 (6 bases). This CDR3 spans 12 amino acids. V lost 4 bases and J lost 3, with 7 bases in between. Germline V gene sequence: CDR1 SQVTM, CDR2 ANQGSEA.

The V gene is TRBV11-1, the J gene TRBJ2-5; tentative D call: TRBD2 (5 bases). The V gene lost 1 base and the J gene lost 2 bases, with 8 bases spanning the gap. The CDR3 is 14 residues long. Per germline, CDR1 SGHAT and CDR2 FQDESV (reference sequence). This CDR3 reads CASSLGGPQETQYF. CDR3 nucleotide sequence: TGTGCCAGCAGCTTAGGAGGGCCACAAGAGACCCAGTACTTC.

CDR3 sequence: CASSVTGKNQPQHF. The DNA of the CDR3 is TGTGCCAGCAGCGTGACAGGGAAAAATCAGCCCCAGCATTTT. V is TRBV7-9 and J is TRBJ1-5; 7 bases match TRBD1. Germline trimming cut 5 bases from V and 4 bases from J; bases unmatched to any gene: 5. Germline CDR1 SEHNR, CDR2 FQNEAQ (reference sequence). The CDR3 covers 14 residues.

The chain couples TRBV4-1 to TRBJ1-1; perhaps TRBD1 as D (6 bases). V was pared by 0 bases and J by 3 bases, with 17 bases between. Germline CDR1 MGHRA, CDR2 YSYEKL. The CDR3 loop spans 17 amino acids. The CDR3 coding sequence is TGCGCCAGCAGCCAAGATTTATTGCGAGCAGGGGACACTGAAGCTTTCTTT. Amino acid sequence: CASSQDLLRAGDTEAFF.

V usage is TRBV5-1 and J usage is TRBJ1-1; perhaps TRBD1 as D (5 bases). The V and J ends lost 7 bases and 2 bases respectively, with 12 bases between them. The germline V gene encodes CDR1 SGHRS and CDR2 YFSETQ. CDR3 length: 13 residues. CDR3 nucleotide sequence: TGCGCCAGCCGATTACAGGCTAACACTGAAGCTTTCTTT. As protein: CASRLQANTEAFF.

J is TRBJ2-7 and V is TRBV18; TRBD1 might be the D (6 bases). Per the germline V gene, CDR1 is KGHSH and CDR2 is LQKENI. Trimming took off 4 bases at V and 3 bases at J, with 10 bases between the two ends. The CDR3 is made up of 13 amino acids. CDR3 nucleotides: TGTGCCAGCTCACAGGGGGTCAGCTACGAGCAGTACTTC. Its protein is CASSQGVSYEQYF.

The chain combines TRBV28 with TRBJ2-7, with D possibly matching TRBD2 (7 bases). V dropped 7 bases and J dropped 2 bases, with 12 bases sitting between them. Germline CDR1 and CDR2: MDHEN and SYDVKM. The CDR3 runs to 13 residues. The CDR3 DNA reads TGTGCCAGCACGACGGGGGGCGCCTACGAGCAGTACTTC. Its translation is CASTTGGAYEQYF.

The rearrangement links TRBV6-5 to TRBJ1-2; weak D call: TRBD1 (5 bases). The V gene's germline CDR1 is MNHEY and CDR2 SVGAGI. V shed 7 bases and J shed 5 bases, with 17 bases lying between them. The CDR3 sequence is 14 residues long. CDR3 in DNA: TGTGCCAGCAATTGGCTCAACGGGGGGTATGGCTACACCTTC. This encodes CASNWLNGGYGYTF.

CDR3 nucleotides: TGTGCCAGCAGTTACCCGTACCGACAGCCCTATGGCTACACCTTC. Translated: CASSYPYRQPYGYTF. This chain links TRBV6-6 with TRBJ1-2, with a possible D match to TRBD1 (5 bases). The CDR3 totals 15 residues. V was shortened by 2 bases and J by 4 bases, with 14 bases between the two germline ends. Germline CDR1 and CDR2: MNHNY and SVGAGI (reference sequence).

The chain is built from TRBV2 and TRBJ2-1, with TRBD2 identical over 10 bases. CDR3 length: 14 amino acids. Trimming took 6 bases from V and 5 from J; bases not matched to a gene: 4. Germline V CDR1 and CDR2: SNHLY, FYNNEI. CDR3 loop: CASSKREGDNEQFF. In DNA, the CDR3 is TGTGCCAGCAGCAAGCGGGAGGGAGACAATGAGCAGTTCTTC.

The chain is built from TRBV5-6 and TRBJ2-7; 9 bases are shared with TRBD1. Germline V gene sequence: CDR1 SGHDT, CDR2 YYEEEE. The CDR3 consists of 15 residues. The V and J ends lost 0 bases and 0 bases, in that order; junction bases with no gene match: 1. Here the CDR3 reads CASSLGQGGSYEQYF. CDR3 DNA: TGTGCCAGCAGCTTGGGACAGGGGGGCTCCTACGAGCAGTACTTC.

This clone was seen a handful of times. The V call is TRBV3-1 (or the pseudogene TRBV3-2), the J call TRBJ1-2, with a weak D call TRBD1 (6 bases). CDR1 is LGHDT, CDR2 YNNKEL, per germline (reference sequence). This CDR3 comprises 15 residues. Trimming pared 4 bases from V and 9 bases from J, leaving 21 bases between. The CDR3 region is CASSPRPDSSNSYTF. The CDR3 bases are TGTGCCAGCAGCCCCCGCCCGGACAGCTCTAATAGCTACACCTTC.

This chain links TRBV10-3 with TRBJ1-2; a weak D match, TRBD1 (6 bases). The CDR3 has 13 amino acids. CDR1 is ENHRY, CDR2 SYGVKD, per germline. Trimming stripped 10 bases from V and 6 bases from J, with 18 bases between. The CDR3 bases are TGTGCCACGTTCGCAGGGGACCCAAATGGCTACACCTTC. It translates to CATFAGDPNGYTF.

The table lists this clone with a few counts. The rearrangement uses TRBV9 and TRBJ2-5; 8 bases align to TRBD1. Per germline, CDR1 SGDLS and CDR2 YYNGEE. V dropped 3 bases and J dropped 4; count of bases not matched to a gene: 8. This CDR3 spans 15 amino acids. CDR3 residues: CASSAAPGQGETQYF. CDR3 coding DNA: TGTGCCAGCAGCGCCGCCCCTGGACAGGGAGAGACCCAGTACTTC.